This T cell receptor beta chain is from a study of spatial heterogeneity in lung cancer. Study overall: The average count in raw reads for each unique TCR and UMI combination exceeded eight appearances.

Every cDNA TCR molecule received its own unique molecular identifier. MiXCR was run by TCRdb on the 5' RACE reads, yielding one entry per CDR3 protein. The sample has tens of thousands of distinct CDR3 sequences, more than 10% seen once. Stated time point: sample taken at primary tumor resection. The study sequenced unsorted whole RNA from tumor, nontumor lung or frozen PBMC. The cohort: 70 to 75 early-stage, untreated non-small cell lung cancer patients. The sample was PBMCs, taken at surgery. The clonotype was recovered from a male donor with early-stage non-small cell lung cancer.

The CDR3 loop is CASRLQMSYNSPLHF. CDR3 in DNA: TGTGCCAGCCGCCTCCAGATGTCCTATAATTCACCCCTCCACTTT. The chain joins TRBV7-8 to TRBJ1-6; no definite D call. Germline lookup yields CDR1 SGHVS and CDR2 FQNEAQ. V was trimmed by 8 bases and J by 1 base, leaving 12 bases between them. The CDR3 contains 15 residues.